The rows below give T cell receptor beta chains drawn from one sample of a study of identical twins. TCRdb called the 5' RACE reads again in MiXCR, with one record for every CDR3 protein. The sample shows approximately 700,000 distinct CDR3 sequences, roughly 18% of them seen only once. This same sample was also part of a study on T cells expressing NK-cell markers.

Sequencing was performed on PBMCs. These receptors were taken from a woman aged 18-29 years in good health. CDR3s leave out the opening cysteine and the closing phenylalanine or tryptophan. The D gene is left open where the match is weak.

CDR3aa	d_gene	v_gene	j_gene
ASSLGSSPEAF	-	TRBV7-9	TRBJ1-1
ASSEAPRSDNEQF	-	TRBV5-1	TRBJ2-1
ASSLGPLLDTQY	-	TRBV12-3/TRBV12-4	TRBJ2-3
SAISAGTDSYEQY	-	TRBV20-1	TRBJ2-7
ASSLDTGGWGYT	TRBD1	TRBV7-2	TRBJ1-2
SAYPPSGRGDTQY	TRBD2	TRBV20-1	TRBJ2-3
ASSPGSGRESAEQY	-	TRBV12-3/TRBV12-4	TRBJ2-3
ASSFTSGTGEQY	-	TRBV7-2	TRBJ2-7
ASNEGPQFYEQY	-	TRBV19	TRBJ2-7
ASSQGDYEQY	-	TRBV3-1	TRBJ2-7
ASSATGLAGELF	-	TRBV9	TRBJ2-2
ANRAQGTASMPYEQY	TRBD1	TRBV10-3	TRBJ2-7
SARATVGFAQPQH	-	TRBV20-1	TRBJ1-5
AISESGGTEAF	-	TRBV10-3	TRBJ1-1
ATHPRFGNEQF	-	TRBV15	TRBJ2-1
ASSLLPLTAKNIQY	-	TRBV27	TRBJ2-4
ASSLSLEPYNEQF	-	TRBV5-4	TRBJ2-1
ASSLAGVIGNGYT	-	TRBV5-1	TRBJ1-2
ASSVGGVTNEQF	-	TRBV9	TRBJ2-1
ASSRGIWSGELF	-	TRBV7-9	TRBJ2-2
ASSPTPQGIPLH	-	TRBV12-3/TRBV12-4	TRBJ1-6
SARVRTKYNEQF	-	TRBV20-1	TRBJ2-1
ASAPSTAYNEQF	-	TRBV5-1	TRBJ2-1
ASSSRNVGVYEEQY	-	TRBV5-5	TRBJ2-7
ASSLTVAETQY	-	TRBV27	TRBJ2-5
AISESTGGNIQY	-	TRBV10-3	TRBJ2-4
SVAGHMGPGANVLT	-	TRBV29-1	TRBJ2-6
ASRTGSSYEQY	-	TRBV12-3/TRBV12-4	TRBJ2-7
SARVAGLNTEAF	-	TRBV20-1	TRBJ1-1
SVEKTSGRKNEQF	TRBD2	TRBV29-1	TRBJ2-1
ASSQDSVGTNTGELF	-	TRBV3-1	TRBJ2-2
ASSLDFNSAYEQY	-	TRBV11-2	TRBJ2-7
ASSLPGPRRAPGELF	-	TRBV12-3/TRBV12-4	TRBJ2-2
ASSLGDRSSYEQY	-	TRBV12-3/TRBV12-4	TRBJ2-7
ASSRPATDTQY	-	TRBV5-1	TRBJ2-3
ASSPTGGLLGYT	TRBD1	TRBV12-3/TRBV12-4	TRBJ1-2
SASILASADTQY	-	TRBV20-1	TRBJ2-3
SALGTTQWETQY	TRBD2	TRBV20-1	TRBJ2-5
SVEVGGAGYNEQF	TRBD2	TRBV29-1	TRBJ2-1
SARGQTVFEAF	TRBD1	TRBV20-1	TRBJ1-1
ASSAWTPTYEQY	-	TRBV6-1	TRBJ2-7
ASSSWARAANYNEQF	-	TRBV7-8	TRBJ2-1
SAKGLGNAGELF	-	TRBV20-1	TRBJ2-2
ASSFKTSGNIQY	TRBD2	TRBV3-1	TRBJ2-4
ASGPGYSNQPQH	-	TRBV27	TRBJ1-5
ASSYAAGYMTDTQY	-	TRBV6-5	TRBJ2-3
ASSERDGRSSYEQY	-	TRBV6-1	TRBJ2-7
ASSFDRYYEQY	-	TRBV7-9	TRBJ2-7
ASSLASGSEKLF	-	TRBV7-2	TRBJ1-4